The 23 T cell receptor beta chains below come from one sample, sequenced in a study of T cell responses to AZD1222 COVID-19 vaccine. Clones were read by immunoSEQ multiplex PCR, and TCRdb kept only the in-frame ones, dropping some. This table has 120,000 or so clones, roughly 90% appearing once. The sequencing used peripheral blood, collected on day 0 of AZD1222 vaccination. The receptors here all came from an adult in good health.

The chain has TRBV5-1 and TRBJ2-1, with 8 bases fitting TRBD2. Trimming removed 0 bases from V and 7 bases from J; junction bases left unmatched: 12. CDR1 SGHRS and CDR2 YFSETQ come from the germline V gene. There are 17 residues in the CDR3. This chain's CDR3 is CASSLAGVAGIRNEQFF. The CDR3 DNA sequence: TGCGCCAGCAGCTTGGCCGGAGTAGCGGGAATCCGGAATGAGCAGTTCTTC. Based on the CDR3 plus reference TRBV5-1 and TRBJ2-1, the full variable domain is KAGVTQTPRYLIKTRGQQVTLSCSPISGHRSVSWYQQTPGQGLQFLFEYFSETQRNKGNFPGRFSGRQFSNSRSEMNVSTLELGDSALYLCASSLAGVAGIRNEQFFGPGTRLTVL.

Only a few counts were recorded for this clone. V gene TRBV11-2 combines with J gene TRBJ2-5, with a weak D call TRBD2 (6 bases). Germline lookup yields CDR1 SGHAT and CDR2 FQNNGV. The V end lost 3 bases, the J end lost 11 bases, and 16 bases lay between the germline ends. The CDR3 length is 13 residues. Written as DNA, the CDR3 is TGTGCCAGCAGCTTCGATGGACCGGGGGTGCAGTACTTC. It codes for CASSFDGPGVQYF.

This clone has just a few counts. V and J are TRBV9 and TRBJ2-1, with TRBD2 matching over 8 bases. CDR1 and CDR2 from the germline V gene are SGDLS and YYNGEE. Trimming at V came to 4 bases and at J to 2 bases, leaving 5 bases not matched to a gene. The CDR3 loop spans 15 amino acids. Written as DNA, the CDR3 is TGTGCCAGCAGCCTTACTAGCGGAACCTACAATGAGCAGTTCTTC. Its protein product is CASSLTSGTYNEQFF.

V is TRBV19 and J is TRBJ2-3; possible D gene TRBD1, 6 bases. Trimming removed 3 bases at V and 6 bases at J, with 16 bases between. Germline lookup yields CDR1 LNHDA and CDR2 SQIVND (reference sequence). The CDR3 contains 15 residues. The CDR3 spells CASSISGTPLDTQYF. The DNA for the CDR3 is TGTGCCAGTAGTATCTCCGGGACACCCCTTGATACGCAGTATTTT.

The chain uses TRBV2 and TRBJ2-7; D might be TRBD1 (6 bases). The V and J ends lost 6 bases and 7 bases respectively, with 22 bases between them. The CDR3 loop spans 15 amino acids. CDR1 and CDR2 (germline): SNHLY, FYNNEI. The CDR3 protein is CASRARGGAKREQYF. The CDR3 nucleotides read TGTGCCAGCAGGGCCCGAGGGGGAGCGAAAAGGGAGCAGTACTTC.

The V gene is TRBV7-3, the J gene TRBJ2-7; 9 nucleotides match TRBD1. Germline-derived CDR1 and CDR2 are SGHTA and FQGTGA. This CDR3 spans 15 amino acids. Trimming took 5 bases from V and 4 from J; bases not matched to a gene: 9. CDR3 region: CASSPRQGEGYEQYF. Written as DNA, the CDR3 is TGTGCCAGCAGCCCGCGACAGGGGGAAGGATACGAGCAGTACTTC. The whole variable domain, remainder taken from reference TRBV7-3 and TRBJ2-7, is GAGVSQTPSNKVTEKGKYVELRCDPISGHTALYWYRQSLGQGPEFLIYFQGTGAADDSGLPNDRFFAVRPEGSVSTLKIQRTERGDSAVYLCASSPRQGEGYEQYFGPGTRLTVT.

The table lists this clone with a few counts. The CDR3 DNA is TGTGCCAGCAGCCAGCGGGTCTTTAATTCACCCCTCCACTTT. Its protein is CASSQRVFNSPLHF. V is TRBV9 and J is TRBJ1-6, with no clear D. V gave up 4 bases and J gave up 6 bases, with 11 bases separating them. Germline CDR1 SGDLS, CDR2 YYNGEE. The CDR3 has 14 residues.

The rearrangement links TRBV3-1 (or the pseudogene TRBV3-2) to TRBJ2-7; the D gene is possibly TRBD1 (6 bases). Germline lookup yields CDR1 LGHDT and CDR2 YNNKEL (reference sequence). The length of the CDR3 is 14 residues. Trimming removed 1 base from V and 3 bases from J, with 10 bases in between. Written as DNA, the CDR3 is TGTGCCAGCAGCCAAGGAAACAGGGACTACGAGCAGTACTTC. This codes for CASSQGNRDYEQYF.

The chain has TRBV18 and TRBJ1-2; D remains ambiguous. The CDR3 is 12 residues long. The V end lost 3 bases, the J end lost 5 bases, and 7 bases lay between the germline ends. The germline V gene encodes CDR1 KGHSH and CDR2 LQKENI. CDR3 loop: CASSPAGYGYTF. As DNA, the CDR3 is TGTGCCAGCTCACCGGCGGGGTATGGCTACACCTTC.

The chain links TRBV10-3 to TRBJ1-5; D not resolved. The germline CDR1 and CDR2 sequences are ENHRY and SYGVKD. V was clipped by 8 bases and J by 1 base, with 9 bases between them. The CDR3 contains 13 residues. Here the CDR3 reads CAIGSGSNQPQHF. In DNA form, the CDR3 reads TGTGCCATCGGTAGTGGGAGCAATCAGCCCCAGCATTTT.

The chain links TRBV5-1 to TRBJ2-5; TRBD1 aligns across 9 bases. CDR1 SGHRS and CDR2 YFSETQ come from the germline V gene. This CDR3 spans 14 amino acids. The V segment lost 2 bases and the J segment 2 bases; nucleotides outside the gene matches: 1. In nucleotides, the CDR3 is TGCGCCAGCAGCTTACAGGGGGCTCAAGAGACCCAGTACTTC. Translation gives CASSLQGAQETQYF.

The V call is TRBV6-5, the J call TRBJ2-1, with D possibly matching TRBD1 (6 bases). There are 16 residues in the CDR3. Trimming left V 2 bases short and J 4 bases short, with 15 bases between. Germline lookup yields CDR1 MNHEY and CDR2 SVGAGI. CDR3: CASSYQTGWPYNEQFF. CDR3 in DNA: TGTGCCAGCAGTTACCAAACAGGGTGGCCTTACAATGAGCAGTTCTTC.

The chain links TRBV24-1 to TRBJ1-5; TRBD1 is a possible D gene (5 bases). The germline V gene has CDR1 KGHDR and CDR2 SFDVKD. This CDR3 has 14 amino acids. Trimming removed 5 bases from V and 3 bases from J, with 10 bases in between. CDR3 region: CATSAKGPNQPQHF. DNA for the CDR3: TGTGCCACCAGTGCAAAGGGACCCAATCAGCCCCAGCATTTT.

Here the CDR3 reads CATSRDWGKQYF. CDR3 bases: TGTGCCACCAGCAGAGATTGGGGGAAGCAGTACTTC. The chain has TRBV15 and TRBJ2-7, with D possibly being TRBD1 or TRBD2 (5 bases each). Germline CDR1 reads LNHNV; CDR2 reads YYDKDF (reference sequence). V dropped 0 bases and J dropped 8 bases, with 8 bases sitting between them. This CDR3 comprises 12 residues. The full variable domain, completed using reference TRBV15 and TRBJ2-7, is DAMVIQNPRYQVTQFGKPVTLSCSQTLNHNVMYWYQQKSSQAPKLLFHYYDKDFNNEADTPDNFQSRRPNTSFCFLDIRSPGLGDTAMYLCATSRDWGKQYFGPGTRLTVT.

The rearrangement uses TRBV6-5 and TRBJ2-7, with a weak D call TRBD2 (6 bases). Looked up from germline, CDR1 is MNHEY and CDR2 is SVGAGI. This CDR3 spans 15 amino acids. V shed 5 bases and J shed 0 bases, with 14 bases lying between them. CDR3 residues: CASSIGRESSYEQYF. The CDR3 coding sequence is TGTGCCAGCAGTATCGGCCGGGAGAGCTCCTACGAGCAGTACTTC.

The V gene is TRBV7-2, the J gene TRBJ2-5; D is undetermined. Germline V gene sequence: CDR1 SGHTA, CDR2 FQGNSA. Trimming pared 4 bases from V and 10 bases from J, leaving 10 bases between. This CDR3 has 11 residues. In DNA form, the CDR3 reads TGTGCCAGCAGCTCCCGACCGCACCAGTACTTC. Translation gives CASSSRPHQYF.

This chain connects TRBV5-1 to TRBJ1-4; D gene unclear. V was pared by 4 bases and J by 5 bases, with 18 bases between. There are 16 residues in the CDR3. Germline CDR1 is SGHRS and CDR2 is YFSETQ. The CDR3 sequence: CASSRGRWGSNEKLFF. The CDR3, as DNA: TGCGCCAGCAGCCGCGGACGGTGGGGTTCAAATGAAAAACTGTTTTTT.

CDR3 in DNA: TGTGCCAGTAGCCCAGACAGGGGAGTGAGCGCAGATACGCAGTATTTT. Its translation is CASSPDRGVSADTQYF. The chain couples TRBV19 to TRBJ2-3; 8 bases line up with TRBD1. CDR1 and CDR2 (germline): LNHDA, SQIVND (reference sequence). V dropped 6 bases and J dropped 4; count of bases not matched to a gene: 12. The CDR3 contains 16 residues.

The chain uses TRBV5-1 and TRBJ2-1; no reliable D call. V dropped 3 bases and J dropped 0 bases, with 10 bases sitting between them. CDR1 and CDR2 (germline): SGHRS, YFSETQ. This CDR3 region has 15 residues. Here the CDR3 reads CASSSQILSYNEQFF. The CDR3 DNA sequence: TGCGCCAGCAGCTCCCAGATTCTCTCCTACAATGAGCAGTTCTTC.

The chain links TRBV18 to TRBJ2-3; D is uncertain. V lost 2 bases to trimming and J lost 2 bases, with 2 bases between them. CDR1 KGHSH and CDR2 LQKENI come from the germline V gene. This CDR3 contains 12 residues. The CDR3 sequence is CASSPATDTQYF. The CDR3 nucleotides are TGTGCCAGCTCACCAGCCACAGATACGCAGTATTTT.

The genes are TRBV18 and TRBJ2-5; D gene unclear. CDR1 KGHSH and CDR2 LQKENI come from the germline V gene. With 6 bases removed from V and 1 base from J, the gap between germline ends came to 3 bases. The length of the CDR3 is 11 residues. The CDR3 DNA reads TGTGCCAGCTCCCTCCAAGAGACCCAGTACTTC. Translating it yields CASSLQETQYF. Supplemented by reference TRBV18 and TRBJ2-5, the full variable domain reads NAGVMQNPRHLVRRRGQEARLRCSPMKGHSHVYWYRQLPEEGLKFMVYLQKENIIDESGMPKERFSAEFPKEGPSILRIQQVVRGDSAAYFCASSLQETQYFGPGTRLLVL.

The chain couples TRBV5-1 to TRBJ2-7; TRBD1 aligns across 9 bases. There are 14 residues in the CDR3. The V gene's germline CDR1 is SGHRS and CDR2 YFSETQ. V lost 4 bases and J lost 7; bases outside the gene matches: 9. CDR3 DNA sequence: TGCGCCAGCAGCAACCGGGACAGGGCGAGGGAGCAGTACTTC. Protein sequence: CASSNRDRAREQYF.

The gene calls are TRBV20-1 and TRBJ1-4; D is unclear. Germline V gene lookup returns CDR1 DFQATT and CDR2 SNEGSKA (reference sequence). The V end lost 5 bases, the J end lost 7 bases, and 8 bases lay between the germline ends. The CDR3 runs to 11 residues. The CDR3 nucleotides read TGCAGTGCTGGAAGAGGTGAAAAACTGTTTTTT. Amino acids: CSAGRGEKLFF.